This T cell receptor (beta chain) was found in a study of T cells in localized non-small cell lung cancer. Whole-study findings and limits: Longer overall survival was associated with a higher density of T cells in the blood. Highest T cell clonality was seen in uninvolved adjacent lung, surpassing that measured in tumor. Of the top 100 tumor clones, median around 60 were in adjacent lung, approximately 28 among its top 100.

TCRdb's table, derived via immunoSEQ multiplex PCR, lists solely in-frame clones and lacks some. Of tens of thousands of clones in the sample, 70% to 90% were seen once. This CDR3 region has 16 residues. Germline lookup yields CDR1 MNHEY and CDR2 SMNVEV (reference sequence). The ends were cut back, 6 bases at V and 2 bases at J, with 14 bases in the middle. In regard to this clone: Its specificity is unknown.

The receptor was isolated from a man aged 35 to 69 with stage I lung adenocarcinoma. This material consisted of peripheral blood, taken before any cancer treatment. The V and J genes are TRBV27 and TRBJ2-6; D is possibly TRBD1 (6 bases). For the CDR3, the DNA is TGTGCCAGCAGACCTAATCAGGGGCCTGGGGCCAACGTCCTGACTTTC. Protein product: CASRPNQGPGANVLTF. The whole variable domain, filled in from reference TRBV27 and TRBJ2-6, reads EAQVTQNPRYLITVTGKKLTVTCSQNMNHEYMSWYRQDPGLGLRQIYYSMNVEVTDKGDVPEGYKVSRKEKRNFPLILESPSPNQTSLYFCASRPNQGPGANVLTFGAGSRLTVL.